The 18 T cell receptor beta chains below were found in one sample sequenced in a study of blood T cell repertoires in COVID-19. Clones were sequenced by immunoSEQ multiplex PCR, and TCRdb holds only the in-frame ones, with some missing. The sample includes approximately 130,000 clones, just over 75% of them seen just once. Source material: peripheral blood. These receptors were collected from a human donor in a cohort sampled during active COVID-19.

This clone was observed a handful of times. The V gene is TRBV6-4, the J gene TRBJ2-2, with TRBD1 matching 10 bases. This CDR3 contains 14 residues. V lost 5 bases to trimming and J lost 7 bases; unmatched junction nucleotides: 4. Germline assignment: CDR1 MRHNA and CDR2 SNTAGT. CDR3 residues: CASSPGQGIGELFF. CDR3 DNA sequence: TGTGCCAGCAGTCCGGGACAGGGGATCGGGGAGCTGTTTTTT.

This chain links TRBV27 with TRBJ1-1, with D perhaps matching TRBD1 (6 bases). Germline V gene data show CDR1 as MNHEY and CDR2 as SMNVEV (reference sequence). Deletions cut 7 bases from V and 3 bases from J, with 18 bases between. The CDR3 length is 15 residues. The CDR3 nucleotides are TGTGCCAGCAACCCCCGGTCAGGGGCGGACACTGAAGCTTTCTTT. Encoded protein: CASNPRSGADTEAFF.

This chain joins TRBV1 and TRBJ2-3; the DNA was not compared with TRBD2, the D call given in the table. TRBV1 is tagged as a pseudogene. This CDR3 is built from 16 residues. CDR3 loop: CTSSQVGGGDTDTQYF. CDR3 bases: TGCACCAGCAGCCAAGTCGGCGGGGGCGACACAGATACGCAGTATTTT.

The chain has TRBV5-8 and TRBJ2-2; 8 nucleotides line up with TRBD2. This CDR3 contains 16 residues. V was clipped by 4 bases and J by 0 bases; unmatched bases: 5. Germline CDR1 reads SGHTS; CDR2 reads YDEGEE. DNA of the CDR3: TGTGCCAGCAGCCTAGGACTAGCAGCGAACACCGGGGAGCTGTTTTTT. Translated: CASSLGLAANTGELFF.

The chain joins TRBV5-4 to TRBJ2-3; 7 nucleotides agree with TRBD2. Germline V gives CDR1 SGHNT, CDR2 YYREEE (reference sequence). The trim removed 2 bases at V and 2 bases at J, leaving 8 bases unmatched. This CDR3 is built from 16 residues. CDR3 bases: TGTGCCAGCAGCTTAGGACTAGACCAACTCACAGATACGCAGTATTTT. Translation gives CASSLGLDQLTDTQYF. The full variable domain, its missing parts supplied by reference TRBV5-4 and TRBJ2-3, is ETGVTQSPTHLIKTRGQQVTLRCSSQSGHNTVSWYQQALGQGPQFIFQYYREEENGRGNFPPRFSGLQFPNYSSELNVNALELDDSALYLCASSLGLDQLTDTQYFGPGTRLTVL.

The V call is TRBV10-3, the J call TRBJ2-7; 10 bases line up with TRBD1. CDR1 and CDR2 (germline): ENHRY, SYGVKD. V shed 5 bases and J 5 bases; nucleotides not matched to a gene: 9. CDR3 length equals 15 residues. The CDR3 here is CAISQPGQGTHEQYF. The CDR3 DNA sequence: TGTGCCATCAGTCAACCGGGACAGGGGACCCACGAGCAGTACTTC.

This chain uses TRBV18 with TRBJ1-5; 8 bases line up with TRBD1. J lost 4 bases, V lost 4 bases, and 3 bases had no gene match. The length of the CDR3 is 14 residues. Per germline, CDR1 KGHSH and CDR2 LQKENI. CDR3 region: CASSLGQANQPQHF. CDR3 bases: TGTGCCAGCTCACTGGGACAGGCAAATCAGCCCCAGCATTTT.

The CDR3 reads CATSRDRMQANQPQHF. CDR3 nucleotides: TGTGCCACCAGCAGAGATAGGATGCAGGCGAATCAGCCCCAGCATTTT. This sequence joins TRBV15 and TRBJ1-5; D unclear. The CDR3 sequence is 16 residues long. Trimming removed 0 bases from V and 4 bases from J, with 13 bases in between. Germline V gives CDR1 LNHNV, CDR2 YYDKDF (reference sequence). Looking up the rest from reference TRBV15 and TRBJ1-5 gives the full variable domain: DAMVIQNPRYQVTQFGKPVTLSCSQTLNHNVMYWYQQKSSQAPKLLFHYYDKDFNNEADTPDNFQSRRPNTSFCFLDIRSPGLGDTAMYLCATSRDRMQANQPQHFGDGTRLSIL.

The rearrangement uses TRBV4-2 and TRBJ2-3; D ambiguous. Germline V gene data show CDR1 as LGHNA and CDR2 as YNFKEQ. The V end lost 0 bases, the J end lost 5 bases, and 9 bases lay between the germline ends. This CDR3 spans 14 amino acids. In DNA form, the CDR3 reads TGTGCCAGCAGCCAAGATATTTTCGGAGATACGCAGTATTTT. Protein product: CASSQDIFGDTQYF.

The rearrangement joins TRBV27 to TRBJ1-5, with TRBD1 matching over 9 bases. CDR1 is MNHEY, CDR2 SMNVEV, per germline (reference sequence). Losses at the gene ends were 6 bases for V and 6 bases for J; bases not matched to a gene: 6. CDR3 length: 14 amino acids. For the CDR3, the DNA is TGTGCCAGCAGCCCGGGACAGGGAGCTCAGCCCCAGCATTTT. It codes for CASSPGQGAQPQHF.

The chain couples TRBV6-2 or TRBV6-3 to TRBJ1-1; D unclear. The germline V and J ends were trimmed by 2 bases and 1 base, with 8 bases remaining between them. Germline V CDR1 and CDR2: MNHEY, SVGEGT. CDR3 length: 14 residues. CDR3 sequence (DNA): TGTGCCAGCAGTTACCTGGAGTCGAACACTGAAGCTTTCTTT. Translating it yields CASSYLESNTEAFF.

This chain links TRBV10-3 with TRBJ2-7; D perhaps matches TRBD2 (6 bases). Looked up from germline, CDR1 is ENHRY and CDR2 is SYGVKD. The CDR3 is 16 residues long. Between the trimmed V and J ends, which lost 5 bases and 0 bases, there was a span of 17 bases. Here the CDR3 reads CAISRSGTQSSYEQYF. As DNA, the CDR3 is TGTGCCATCAGTCGATCCGGGACTCAGAGCTCCTACGAGCAGTACTTC.

This sequence joins TRBV19 and TRBJ1-1; D not resolved. Germline V gene data show CDR1 as LNHDA and CDR2 as SQIVND (reference sequence). V was trimmed by 1 base and J by 8 bases, leaving 14 bases between them. The CDR3 spans 14 residues. The CDR3 spells CASSIAQRVGEAFF. CDR3 DNA: TGTGCCAGTAGTATAGCACAGAGGGTCGGAGAAGCTTTCTTT. The variable domain in full, completed from reference TRBV19 and TRBJ1-1, reads DGGITQSPKYLFRKEGQNVTLSCEQNLNHDAMYWYRQDPGQGLRLIYYSQIVNDFQKGDIAEGYSVSREKKESFPLTVTSAQKNPTAFYLCASSIAQRVGEAFFGQGTRLTVV.

As for this clone: A much larger clone is a single base away; this may be a read error. Other DNA sequences within the sample encode an identical CDR3. The gene calls are TRBV3-1 (or the pseudogene TRBV3-2) and TRBJ2-2; D is perhaps TRBD2 (7 bases). Trimming took off 11 bases at V and 5 bases at J, with 24 bases between the two ends. This CDR3 contains 16 residues. CDR1 LGHDT and CDR2 YNNKEL come from the germline V gene (reference sequence). CDR3 loop: CARRHGGGGRTGELFF. In DNA form, the CDR3 reads TGTGCCCGCCGCCATGGGGGCGGGGGACGTACCGGGGAGCTGTTTTTT.

This clone was detected a few times. The CDR3 loop is CAVRLAADTDTQYF. The CDR3 coding sequence is TGTGCCGTCCGATTAGCGGCTGACACAGATACGCAGTATTTT. The chain links TRBV6-5 to TRBJ2-3, with a tentative D call TRBD2 (6 bases). This CDR3 comprises 14 residues. The V end lost 11 bases, the J end lost 2 bases, and 17 bases lay between the germline ends. Germline-derived CDR1 and CDR2 are MNHEY and SVGAGI.

This clone was seen only a few times. The V gene is TRBV5-1, the J gene TRBJ1-6; 7 bases align to TRBD1. V was clipped by 0 bases and J by 8 bases; unmatched bases: 2. The CDR3 has 14 amino acids. Germline lookup yields CDR1 SGHRS and CDR2 YFSETQ. The CDR3 is CASSLDRGDSPLHF. The CDR3 DNA is TGCGCCAGCAGCTTGGACAGGGGCGATTCACCCCTCCACTTT.

Here the CDR3 DNA reads TGTGCCATCAGTGAGCCGGGGGGGAGGGGCTTCCAAGAGACCCAGTACTTC. Translation gives CAISEPGGRGFQETQYF. The chain joins TRBV10-3 to TRBJ2-5, with 8 bases lining up with TRBD2. This CDR3 is 17 amino acids long. V lost 2 bases and J lost 1; bases outside the gene matches: 9. Germline V CDR1 and CDR2: ENHRY, SYGVKD.

The J gene is TRBJ2-7, the V gene TRBV28; 11 bases align to TRBD2. Germline V gives CDR1 MDHEN, CDR2 SYDVKM. With 7 bases clipped from V and 1 base from J, the junction kept 6 bases outside the gene matches. This CDR3 spans 15 amino acids. CDR3 residues: CASIPTSGGSYEQYF. Written as DNA, the CDR3 is TGTGCCAGCATCCCTACTAGCGGGGGATCCTACGAGCAGTACTTC.